This T cell receptor (beta chain) is drawn from a study of cytomegalovirus exposure and HLA in healthy donors. Turning to the study itself: About 82 million unique TCRs from HLA-typed donors were held in an early release of data.

The PCR had 60 Vbeta and 13 Jbeta primers. Sequenced by immunoSEQ multiplex PCR; TCRdb stores in-frame clones only, minus some. The data contain about 120,000 clones, 17% of them seen just once; the ten biggest clones take up approximately 2.9%. About this clone: Its specificity is not known.

This CDR3 has 15 residues. V lost 0 bases and J lost 8; bases outside the gene matches: 9. Germline loops: CDR1 SGDLS, CDR2 YYNGEE. Study-wide points: Prior analysis indicated that the majority of TCR beta V segments exhibited productivity approximately 87% or approximately 30% of the time. Some TCR beta chains (roughly 160 of them) were listed as cytomegalovirus-associated. Serostatus for CMV was the only available immune exposure information.

The source is a female donor in good health and CMV-seropositive. The material sequenced was PBMCs. The rearrangement links TRBV9 to TRBJ1-2; 8 bases are shared with TRBD1. For the CDR3, the DNA is TGTGCCAGCAGCGTAGACTCAGGGGGCGCAGGGGGCTACACCTTC. Translation gives CASSVDSGGAGGYTF.